This T cell receptor (beta chain) was observed in a study of T cell responses to AZD1222 COVID-19 vaccine. Study results and limitations: Epitopes outside B.1.351 and B.1.1.7 mutated regions reportedly drew nearly half of spike TCRs.

This CDR3 spans 17 amino acids. With 2 bases clipped from V and 5 bases from J, the junction kept 9 bases outside the gene matches. Germline lookup yields CDR1 GTSNPN and CDR2 SVGIG (reference sequence). Using immunoSEQ multiplex PCR, the repertoire was profiled, and TCRdb retains in-frame clones only, with some absent. The table shows over 70,000 clones, with roughly 89% occurring only once. This clone occurred once. Its target is unknown. The V gene is TRBV30, the J gene TRBJ2-2, with 12 bases that match TRBD2. The receptor comes from an adult who received the AZD1222 COVID-19 vaccine. This specimen was peripheral blood, taken 28 days after the second AZD1222 dose. CDR3: CAWSKTSGGTGTGELFF. Here the CDR3 DNA reads TGTGCCTGGAGTAAGACTAGCGGGGGAACTGGGACCGGGGAGCTGTTTTTT. The full variable domain, completed using reference TRBV30 and TRBJ2-2, is SQTIHQWPATLVQPVGSPLSLECTVEGTSNPNLYWYRQAAGRGLQLLFYSVGIGQISSEVPQNLSASRPQDRQFILSSKKLLLSDSGFYLCAWSKTSGGTGTGELFFGEGSRLTVL.